Listed here are 27 T cell receptor beta chains from one sample, sequenced in a study of T cell responses to AZD1222 COVID-19 vaccine. The method was immunoSEQ multiplex PCR; TCRdb's version includes in-frame clones alone and lacks a portion of them. The sample holds some 60,000 clones, roughly 90% seen once. This specimen was peripheral blood, taken 28 days after the second AZD1222 dose. These receptors all come from an adult who received the AZD1222 COVID-19 vaccine.

The gene calls are TRBV19 and TRBJ2-7; no reliable D call. The V gene's germline CDR1 is LNHDA and CDR2 SQIVND (reference sequence). Between the trimmed V and J ends, which lost 4 bases and 4 bases, there was a span of 8 bases. This CDR3 comprises 12 residues. The CDR3 coding sequence is TGTGCCAGTAGTAATAGGGCATACGAGCAGTACTTC. The encoded protein is CASSNRAYEQYF.

In this sample, this clone turned up once. This chain connects TRBV15 to TRBJ1-2; D ambiguous. The V gene's germline CDR1 is LNHNV and CDR2 YYDKDF (reference sequence). Trimming stripped 4 bases from V and 1 base from J, with 10 bases between. CDR3 size: 14 residues. CDR3: CATSISGLNYGYTF. DNA for the CDR3: TGTGCCACCAGCATCTCGGGTCTTAACTATGGCTACACCTTC.

The V gene is TRBV7-9, the J gene TRBJ2-6; a weak D match, TRBD2 (5 bases). The CDR3 runs to 13 residues. CDR1 is SEHNR and CDR2 is FQNEAQ in the germline V gene (reference sequence). V gave up 11 bases and J gave up 3 bases, with 11 bases separating them. The CDR3 spells CAGRESGANVLTF. The CDR3 nucleotides read TGTGCCGGCCGGGAAAGTGGGGCCAACGTCCTGACTTTC.

The chain joins TRBV4-1 to TRBJ1-5; D might be TRBD1 (5 bases). The CDR3 consists of 14 residues. Germline V gives CDR1 MGHRA, CDR2 YSYEKL. V lost 4 bases and J lost 4, with 11 bases in between. The CDR3 DNA sequence: TGCGCCAGCAGCCCCGTTTCAGGGAATCAGCCCCAGCATTTT. This codes for CASSPVSGNQPQHF.

This clone was counted only a few times. V gene TRBV2 combines with J gene TRBJ1-4; 7 nucleotides line up with TRBD1. The CDR3 is made up of 13 amino acids. From germline, CDR1 is SNHLY and CDR2 FYNNEI. V shed 7 bases and J 6 bases; nucleotides not matched to a gene: 5. The CDR3 DNA is TGTGCCAGCATGGGCAGGGGGTATGAAAAACTGTTTTTT. Protein: CASMGRGYEKLFF.

The rearrangement uses TRBV6-4 and TRBJ2-1; D gene uncertain. Germline assignment: CDR1 MRHNA and CDR2 SNTAGT. V was shortened by 0 bases and J by 8 bases, with 8 bases between the two germline ends. This CDR3 region has 13 residues. CDR3 sequence: CASSDSNIYEQFF. In DNA form, the CDR3 reads TGTGCCAGCAGTGACTCGAATATCTATGAGCAGTTCTTC.

The J gene is TRBJ1-2, the V gene TRBV2; no clear D. The CDR3 extends over 13 amino acids. Germline V gene data show CDR1 as SNHLY and CDR2 as FYNNEI. V shed 6 bases and J shed 2 bases, with 10 bases lying between them. CDR3 in DNA: TGTGCCAGCAGGGGCCTTGGGAACTATGGCTACACCTTC. Residues: CASRGLGNYGYTF.

The chain couples TRBV24-1 to TRBJ1-1; D ambiguous. Germline CDR1 is KGHDR and CDR2 is SFDVKD. The CDR3 has 11 residues. V shed 2 bases and J shed 9 bases, with 6 bases lying between them. Written as DNA, the CDR3 is TGTGCCACCAGTGATTCAACTAAAGCTTTCTTT. Translating it yields CATSDSTKAFF.

The V gene is TRBV28, the J gene TRBJ1-5; 9 bases agree with TRBD1. J was trimmed by 4 bases and V by 4 bases; bases with no gene match: 2. The germline CDR1 and CDR2 sequences are MDHEN and SYDVKM. The CDR3 extends over 14 amino acids. The CDR3 sequence is CASSSGQGNQPQHF. In DNA form, the CDR3 reads TGTGCCAGCAGTTCGGGACAGGGTAATCAGCCCCAGCATTTT.

The rearrangement joins TRBV11-2 to TRBJ2-2, with unresolved D. CDR3 length equals 16 residues. The V end lost 6 bases, the J end lost 0 bases, and 14 bases lay between the germline ends. Germline CDR1 and CDR2: SGHAT and FQNNGV. The CDR3 DNA reads as TGTGCCAGCAGTCCCCGGCTGTTCGCGAACACCGGGGAGCTGTTTTTT. It encodes CASSPRLFANTGELFF.

This chain links TRBV6-5 with TRBJ1-5; D ambiguous. The CDR3 is 13 amino acids. Trimming left V 6 bases short and J 9 bases short, with 15 bases between. Germline loops: CDR1 MNHEY, CDR2 SVGAGI. The CDR3 is CASSPQLFGPQHF. The CDR3 coding sequence is TGTGCCAGCAGCCCCCAGTTGTTTGGGCCCCAGCATTTT.

This chain links TRBV5-1 with TRBJ1-4, with D possibly TRBD1 on 6 matching bases. Germline lookup yields CDR1 SGHRS and CDR2 YFSETQ. The CDR3 is made up of 15 amino acids. Trimming took off 1 base at V and 6 bases at J, with 13 bases between the two ends. The CDR3 region has the DNA TGCGCCAGCAGCTTGAGTGGCAGGGGTGATGAAAAACTGTTTTTT. As protein: CASSLSGRGDEKLFF.

The CDR3 here is CASSYRGNYGYTF. For the CDR3, the DNA is TGTGCCAGCAGTTATAGAGGAAACTATGGCTACACCTTC. The rearrangement links TRBV12-3 or TRBV12-4 to TRBJ1-2; D is uncertain. Trimming pared 4 bases from V and 2 bases from J, leaving 8 bases between. This CDR3 is 13 amino acids long.

The chain joins TRBV3-1 (or the pseudogene TRBV3-2) to TRBJ2-2; 8 bases fit TRBD2. The V and J ends lost 8 bases and 5 bases, in that order; junction bases with no gene match: 1. The CDR3 runs to 12 residues. Germline V gives CDR1 LGHDT, CDR2 YNNKEL (reference sequence). CDR3 in amino acids: CASRGGTGELFF. Here the CDR3 DNA reads TGTGCCAGCCGGGGGGGGACCGGGGAGCTGTTTTTT.

This chain links TRBV13 with TRBJ1-1, with 7 bases fitting TRBD1. This CDR3 has 15 amino acids. J gave up 2 bases and V 2 bases, and 5 bases lay outside the gene matches. The germline CDR1 and CDR2 sequences are PRHDT and FYEKMQ (reference sequence). The DNA for the CDR3 is TGTGCCAGCAGCTTAATGGGGACAGTCAACACTGAAGCTTTCTTT. The encoded protein is CASSLMGTVNTEAFF.

Here the CDR3 reads CAIKSLDGGNSPLHF. The CDR3 coding sequence is TGTGCCATCAAATCCCTGGACGGAGGAAATTCACCCCTCCACTTT. V and J are TRBV10-3 and TRBJ1-6; D call uncertain. The CDR3 consists of 15 residues. Germline V gene lookup returns CDR1 ENHRY and CDR2 SYGVKD. The V gene lost 7 bases and the J gene lost 7 bases, with 17 bases spanning the gap.

The gene calls are TRBV5-5 and TRBJ1-1; D is ambiguous. CDR3 length: 16 amino acids. V lost 3 bases, J lost 3 bases, and 18 bases lay in between. Germline lookup yields CDR1 SGHKS and CDR2 YYEKEE (reference sequence). CDR3 sequence (DNA): TGTGCCAGCAGCTCGTTTGGCGCCTCTGGGGACACTGAAGCTTTCTTT. Translating gives CASSSFGASGDTEAFF.

V is TRBV27 and J is TRBJ1-4; the D gene is possibly TRBD1 (5 bases). Germline V gene lookup returns CDR1 MNHEY and CDR2 SMNVEV (reference sequence). Deletions cut 4 bases from V and 7 bases from J, with 16 bases between. The CDR3 consists of 15 residues. The CDR3 DNA sequence: TGTGCCAGCAGTTCCGCAGGGCAGTGGGGTGAAAAACTGTTTTTT. Translated, it gives CASSSAGQWGEKLFF.

The chain combines TRBV19 with TRBJ2-7, with 7 nucleotides matching TRBD1. Germline CDR1 and CDR2: LNHDA and SQIVND (reference sequence). This CDR3 has 14 residues. Trimming at V came to 1 base and at J to 3 bases, leaving 3 bases not matched to a gene. CDR3 DNA: TGTGCCAGTAGTATAGCACAGGGGCTCTACGAGCAGTACTTC. Translating it yields CASSIAQGLYEQYF.

Only a few counts were recorded for this clone. The chain uses TRBV7-8 and TRBJ1-2; 10 bases match TRBD1. CDR3 length: 16 residues. In germline, CDR1 is SGHVS, CDR2 FQNEAQ. V shed 1 base and J 7 bases; nucleotides not matched to a gene: 9. CDR3 in amino acids: CASSLGPGTGAVGYTF. The CDR3 DNA reads as TGTGCCAGCAGCTTAGGTCCCGGGACAGGGGCGGTTGGCTACACCTTC.

This clone occurred once. This rearrangement joins TRBV18 to TRBJ1-2, with D possibly being TRBD1 (6 bases). There are 13 residues in the CDR3. Trimming left V 5 bases short and J 2 bases short, with 9 bases between. Germline CDR1 is KGHSH and CDR2 is LQKENI. CDR3 nucleotides: TGTGCCAGCTCAGACACAGGGAACTATGGCTACACCTTC. Protein sequence: CASSDTGNYGYTF.

This chain connects TRBV4-1 to TRBJ1-2, with a possible D match to TRBD1 (6 bases). Germline V lookup: CDR1 MGHRA, CDR2 YSYEKL. The CDR3 consists of 14 residues. V was pared by 3 bases and J by 4 bases, with 12 bases between. The CDR3 DNA reads as TGCGCCAGCAGCCATTTACAGGGTAGCTATGGCTACACCTTC. Translation: CASSHLQGSYGYTF.

The chain combines TRBV20-1 with TRBJ1-6, with a possible D match to TRBD1 (6 bases). V lost 4 bases and J 14 bases, leaving 12 bases between the germline ends. The CDR3 is 11 residues long. Per germline, CDR1 DFQATT and CDR2 SNEGSKA (reference sequence). This CDR3 is CSATPGESLHF. As DNA, the CDR3 is TGCAGTGCTACTCCAGGGGAATCCCTCCACTTT.

The chain recombines TRBV19 with TRBJ1-5, with D possibly TRBD1 on 5 matching bases. This CDR3 is 19 amino acids long. V was pared by 2 bases and J by 2 bases, with 22 bases between. Germline CDR1 LNHDA, CDR2 SQIVND (reference sequence). CDR3 in amino acids: CASSIMSGFGDLGNQPQHF. The CDR3 DNA reads as TGTGCCAGTAGTATAATGAGTGGCTTCGGGGACTTGGGCAATCAGCCCCAGCATTTT.

The chain carries TRBV5-1 and TRBJ2-3; D possibly corresponds to TRBD2 (5 bases). This CDR3 is built from 12 residues. The V and J ends lost 5 bases and 6 bases respectively, with 10 bases between them. Germline-derived CDR1 and CDR2 are SGHRS and YFSETQ. CDR3 DNA: TGCGCCAGCAGGAGGGAGTTGGATACGCAGTATTTT. Translated, it gives CASRRELDTQYF.

The V call is TRBV28, the J call TRBJ2-7, with D possibly TRBD1 on 6 matching bases. The CDR3 is 14 amino acids. Per germline, CDR1 MDHEN and CDR2 SYDVKM. Trimming removed 2 bases at V and 5 bases at J, with 13 bases between. CDR3 protein: CASSLSSRGNEQYF. CDR3 DNA sequence: TGTGCCAGCAGTTTAAGTAGCAGGGGAAACGAGCAGTACTTC. The complete variable domain, with remaining parts taken from reference TRBV28 and TRBJ2-7, reads DVKVTQSSRYLVKRTGEKVFLECVQDMDHENMFWYRQDPGLGLRLIYFSYDVKMKEKGDIPEGYSVSREKKERFSLILESASTNQTSMYLCASSLSSRGNEQYFGPGTRLTVT.

The V gene is TRBV6-5, the J gene TRBJ1-5; D remains unclear. Trimming cost V 2 bases and J 7 bases, with 12 bases left between them. The length of the CDR3 is 14 residues. Germline CDR1 is MNHEY and CDR2 is SVGAGI. CDR3 coding DNA: TGTGCCAGCAGTTACCTCTCTGTAAGACAGCCCCAGCATTTT. This sequence encodes CASSYLSVRQPQHF.